The source of this T cell receptor beta chain is a study of T-cell reconstitution after alpha-beta-depleted transplantation in children. Using unique molecular identifiers, the investigators prepared the TCRbeta library. MiXCR, applied by TCRdb to the PCR reads, yields one record per CDR3 protein. The table lists some 530,000 distinct CDR3 sequences, 12% of them singletons. The CDR3 length is 20 residues. The V and J genes are TRBV21-1 and TRBJ2-1; the table's D call TRBD2 went unverified against the DNA. TRBV21-1 is reported as a pseudogene. The material sequenced was PBMCs from the stem cell graft donor, taken from the stem cell graft. This TCR was recovered from a human donor who donated a stem cell graft to a child with combined immunodeficiency. DNA of the CDR3: TGTGCCAGCAGCAAAGAGCGTCATTTGGCGGGGGGGATACAATACAATGAGCAGTTCTTC. Its translation is CASSKERHLAGGIQYNEQFF.